This TCR beta chain was recorded in a study of blood T cell repertoires in COVID-19. As for the study in general: PBMCs, B-cell-depleted T cells, or T cells provided the cDNA or gDNA that made up the material.

The CDR3 extends over 16 amino acids. V lost 4 bases, J lost 3 bases, and 7 bases stayed unmatched. The germline CDR1 and CDR2 sequences are SGHDT and YYEEEE. Original data processing: It was from reference gene primer amplification that nucleated cell counts were estimated. Only in-frame clones appear in the TCRdb table, and some are missing; sequencing was by immunoSEQ multiplex PCR. V and J calls and clone size are given by that table; D and trimming were obtained from the DNA. The sample shows some 76,000 clones, around four fifths of them seen only once. The TCR was taken from a human donor in a cohort sampled during active COVID-19. Sequencing was performed on peripheral blood. The gene calls are TRBV5-6 and TRBJ1-6; 7 bases map to TRBD1. The CDR3 nucleotides read TGTGCCAGCAGCCAACAGACAGGGCTCTATAATTCACCCCTCCACTTT. Its translation: CASSQQTGLYNSPLHF.